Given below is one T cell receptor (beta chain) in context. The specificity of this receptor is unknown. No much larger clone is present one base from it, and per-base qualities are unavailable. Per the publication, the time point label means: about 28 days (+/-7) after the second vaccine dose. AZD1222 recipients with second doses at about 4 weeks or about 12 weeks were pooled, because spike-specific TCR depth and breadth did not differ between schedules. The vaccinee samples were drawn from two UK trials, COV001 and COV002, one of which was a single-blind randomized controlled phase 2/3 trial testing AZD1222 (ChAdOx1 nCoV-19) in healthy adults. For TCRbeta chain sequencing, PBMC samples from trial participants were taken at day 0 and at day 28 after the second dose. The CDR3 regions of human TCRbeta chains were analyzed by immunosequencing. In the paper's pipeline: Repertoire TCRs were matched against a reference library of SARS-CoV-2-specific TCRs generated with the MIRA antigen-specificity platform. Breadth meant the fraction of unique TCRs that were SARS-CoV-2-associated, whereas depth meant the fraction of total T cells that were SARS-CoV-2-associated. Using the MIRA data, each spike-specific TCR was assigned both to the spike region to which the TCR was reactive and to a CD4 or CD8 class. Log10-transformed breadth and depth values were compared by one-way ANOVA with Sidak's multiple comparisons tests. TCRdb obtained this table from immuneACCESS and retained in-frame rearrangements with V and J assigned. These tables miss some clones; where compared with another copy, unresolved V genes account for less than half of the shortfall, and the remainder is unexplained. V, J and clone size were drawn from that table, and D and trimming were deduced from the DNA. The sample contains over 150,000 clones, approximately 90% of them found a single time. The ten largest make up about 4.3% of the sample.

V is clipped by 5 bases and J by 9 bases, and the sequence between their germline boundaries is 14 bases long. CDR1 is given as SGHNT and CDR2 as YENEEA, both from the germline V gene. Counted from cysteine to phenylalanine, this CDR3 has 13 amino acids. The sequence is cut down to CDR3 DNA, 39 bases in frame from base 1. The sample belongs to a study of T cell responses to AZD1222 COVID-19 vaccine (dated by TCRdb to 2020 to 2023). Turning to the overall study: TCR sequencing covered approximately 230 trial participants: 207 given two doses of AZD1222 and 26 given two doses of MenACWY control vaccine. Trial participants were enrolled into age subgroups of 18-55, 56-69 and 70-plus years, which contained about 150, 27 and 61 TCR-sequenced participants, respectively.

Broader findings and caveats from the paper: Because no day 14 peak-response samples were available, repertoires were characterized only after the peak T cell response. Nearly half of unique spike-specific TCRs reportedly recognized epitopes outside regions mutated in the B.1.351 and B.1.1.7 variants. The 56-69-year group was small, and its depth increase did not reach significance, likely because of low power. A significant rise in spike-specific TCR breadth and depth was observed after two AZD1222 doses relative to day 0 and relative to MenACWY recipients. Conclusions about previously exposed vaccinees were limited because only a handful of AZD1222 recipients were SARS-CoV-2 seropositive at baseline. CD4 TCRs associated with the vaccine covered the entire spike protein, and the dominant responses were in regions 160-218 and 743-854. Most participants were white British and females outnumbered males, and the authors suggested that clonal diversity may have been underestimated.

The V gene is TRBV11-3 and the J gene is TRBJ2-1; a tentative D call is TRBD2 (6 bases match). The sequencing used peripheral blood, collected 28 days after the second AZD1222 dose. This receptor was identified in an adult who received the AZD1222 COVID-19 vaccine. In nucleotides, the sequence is TGTGCCAGCAGCCCGGGGGAGATAGGTGAGCAGTTCTTC. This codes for CASSPGEIGEQFF.